This entry is about one T cell receptor (beta chain). As yet, its antigen is unknown. The record originates from a study of T-cell reconstitution after alpha-beta-depleted transplantation in children. Whole-study results and caveats: Surviving recipient T cells and thymic progenitors underlay high day-60 TCRbeta diversity in some patients. Where alpha-beta T cells came from about two months after transplant was reportedly several hundred expanded graft clones. T-cell counts and diversity at one year post-transplant came mainly from newly produced T cells.

Unique molecular identifiers were built into the TCRbeta library. TCRdb recomputed calls from the PCR reads with MiXCR, one row per CDR3 protein. This sample has some 440,000 distinct CDR3 sequences, with around 15% found just once. V lost 2 bases, J lost 2 bases, and 4 bases lay in between. Germline loops: CDR1 GTSNPN, CDR2 SVGIG (reference sequence). The CDR3 totals 11 residues. The sequences come from PBMCs, mostly from graft donor cells, collected 360 days after TCRalphabeta/CD19-depleted stem cell transplant. This rearrangement joins TRBV30 to TRBJ2-7; D gene ambiguous. This TCR came from a boy younger than two who had a stem cell transplant for Wiskott-Aldrich syndrome, so the T cells may come from the graft donor. DNA of the CDR3: TGTGCCTGGAGTTTCGCCTACGAGCAGTACTTC. Amino acid sequence: CAWSFAYEQYF.